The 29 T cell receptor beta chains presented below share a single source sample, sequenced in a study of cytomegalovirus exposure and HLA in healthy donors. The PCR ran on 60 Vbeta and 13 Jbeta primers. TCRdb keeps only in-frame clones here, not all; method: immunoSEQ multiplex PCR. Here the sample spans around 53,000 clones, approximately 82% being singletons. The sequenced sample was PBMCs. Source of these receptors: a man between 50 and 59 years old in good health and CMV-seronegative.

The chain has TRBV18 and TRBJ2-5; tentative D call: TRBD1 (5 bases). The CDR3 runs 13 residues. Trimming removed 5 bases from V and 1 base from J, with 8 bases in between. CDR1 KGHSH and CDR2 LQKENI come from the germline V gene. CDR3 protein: CASSDSLQETQYF. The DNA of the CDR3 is TGTGCCAGCTCAGACAGCCTCCAAGAGACCCAGTACTTC.

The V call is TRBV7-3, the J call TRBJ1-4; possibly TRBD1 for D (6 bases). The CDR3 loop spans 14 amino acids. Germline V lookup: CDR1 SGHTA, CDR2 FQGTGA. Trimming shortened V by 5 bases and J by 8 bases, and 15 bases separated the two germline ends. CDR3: CASSAGQRREKLFF. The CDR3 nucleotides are TGTGCCAGCAGCGCTGGACAGCGACGGGAAAAACTGTTTTTT.

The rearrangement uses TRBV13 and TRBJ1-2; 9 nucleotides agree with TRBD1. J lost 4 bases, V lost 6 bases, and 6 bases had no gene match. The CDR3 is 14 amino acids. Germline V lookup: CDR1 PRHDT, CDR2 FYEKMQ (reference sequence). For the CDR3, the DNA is TGTGCCAGCAGTCGTACAGGGGGCTCCTATGGCTACACCTTC. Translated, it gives CASSRTGGSYGYTF.

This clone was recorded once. The chain's CDR3 is CASSYSDSPYYGYTF. DNA of the CDR3: TGCGCCAGCAGCTATTCGGACAGCCCATACTATGGCTACACCTTC. The rearrangement uses TRBV4-1 and TRBJ1-2; D perhaps matches TRBD1 (6 bases). Looked up from germline, CDR1 is MGHRA and CDR2 is YSYEKL. The V gene lost 5 bases and the J gene lost 3 bases, with 16 bases spanning the gap. The CDR3 covers 15 residues.

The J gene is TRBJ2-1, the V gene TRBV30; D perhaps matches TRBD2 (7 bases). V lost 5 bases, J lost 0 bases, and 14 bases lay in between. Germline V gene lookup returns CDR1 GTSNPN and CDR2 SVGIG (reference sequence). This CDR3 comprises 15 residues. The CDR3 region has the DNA TGTGCCTGGGAAGGGGGGGAAGTCTCCTACAATGAGCAGTTCTTC. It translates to CAWEGGEVSYNEQFF.

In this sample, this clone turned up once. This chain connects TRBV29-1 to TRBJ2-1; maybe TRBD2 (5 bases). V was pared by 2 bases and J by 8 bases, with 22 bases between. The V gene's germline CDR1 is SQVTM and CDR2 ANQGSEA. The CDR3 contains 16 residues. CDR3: CSVELYGIRGADEQFF. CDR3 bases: TGCAGCGTTGAATTGTATGGTATCAGAGGAGCGGATGAGCAGTTCTTC.

This chain's CDR3 is CASSLWAGETQYF. The DNA of the CDR3 is TGCGCCAGCAGCTTGTGGGCTGGGGAGACCCAGTACTTC. V is TRBV5-1 and J is TRBJ2-5; D is ambiguous. This CDR3 has 13 amino acids. Germline V gene sequence: CDR1 SGHRS, CDR2 YFSETQ. Trimming removed 1 base at V and 5 bases at J, with 9 bases between.

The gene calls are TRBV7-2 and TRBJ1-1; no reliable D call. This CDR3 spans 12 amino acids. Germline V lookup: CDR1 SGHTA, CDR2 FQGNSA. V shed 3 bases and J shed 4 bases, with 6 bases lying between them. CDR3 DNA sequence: TGTGCCAGCAGCTTCTCTATCACTGAAGCTTTCTTT. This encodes CASSFSITEAFF.

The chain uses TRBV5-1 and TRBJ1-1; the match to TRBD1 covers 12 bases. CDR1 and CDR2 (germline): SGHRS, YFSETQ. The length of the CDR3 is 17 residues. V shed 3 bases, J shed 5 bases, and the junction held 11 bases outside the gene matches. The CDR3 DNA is TGCGCCAGCAGCTCGGGACAGGGGGCGCCGTTAATAACTGAAGCTTTCTTT. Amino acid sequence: CASSSGQGAPLITEAFF.

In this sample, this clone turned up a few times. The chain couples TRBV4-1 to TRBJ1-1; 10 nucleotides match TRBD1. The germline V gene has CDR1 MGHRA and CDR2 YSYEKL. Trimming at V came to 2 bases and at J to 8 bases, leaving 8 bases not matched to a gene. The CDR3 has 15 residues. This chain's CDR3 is CASSQRTGTGVEAFF. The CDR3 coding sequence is TGCGCCAGCAGCCAACGGACAGGGACAGGGGTAGAAGCTTTCTTT.

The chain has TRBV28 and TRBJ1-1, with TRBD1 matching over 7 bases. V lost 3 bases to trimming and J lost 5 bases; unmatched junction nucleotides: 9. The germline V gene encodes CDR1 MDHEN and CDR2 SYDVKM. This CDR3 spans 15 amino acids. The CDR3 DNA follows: TGTGCCAGCAGTTTTTTAGAGGGGGCGAGGACTGAAGCTTTCTTT. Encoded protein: CASSFLEGARTEAFF.

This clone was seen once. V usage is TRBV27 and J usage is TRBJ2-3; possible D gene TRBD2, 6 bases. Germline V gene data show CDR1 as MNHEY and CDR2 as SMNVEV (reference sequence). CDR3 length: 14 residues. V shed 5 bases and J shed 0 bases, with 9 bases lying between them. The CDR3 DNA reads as TGTGCCAGCAGTCCCGGGACTAGCACAGATACGCAGTATTTT. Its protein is CASSPGTSTDTQYF.

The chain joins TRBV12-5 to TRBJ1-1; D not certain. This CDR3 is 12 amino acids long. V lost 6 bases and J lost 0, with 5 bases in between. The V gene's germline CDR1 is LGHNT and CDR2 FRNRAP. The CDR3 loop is CASGRVNTEAFF. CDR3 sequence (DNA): TGTGCTAGTGGGCGGGTGAACACTGAAGCTTTCTTT.

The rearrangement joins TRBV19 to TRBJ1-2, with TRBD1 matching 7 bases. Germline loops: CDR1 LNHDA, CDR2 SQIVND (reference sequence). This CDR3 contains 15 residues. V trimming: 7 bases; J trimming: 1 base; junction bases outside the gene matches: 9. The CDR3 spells CASTLGDRLNYGYTF. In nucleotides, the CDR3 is TGTGCCAGTACTCTCGGGGACAGACTTAACTATGGCTACACCTTC.

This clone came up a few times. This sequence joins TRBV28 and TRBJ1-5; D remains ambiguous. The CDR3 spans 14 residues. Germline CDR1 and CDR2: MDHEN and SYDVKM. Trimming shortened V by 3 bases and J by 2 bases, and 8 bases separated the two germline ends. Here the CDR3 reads CASSFRLGNQPQHF. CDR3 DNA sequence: TGTGCCAGCAGTTTCCGATTAGGCAATCAGCCCCAGCATTTT.

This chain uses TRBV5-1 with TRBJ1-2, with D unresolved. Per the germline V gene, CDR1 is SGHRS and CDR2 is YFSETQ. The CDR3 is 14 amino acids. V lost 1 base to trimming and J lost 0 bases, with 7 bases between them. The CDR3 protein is CASSLIASNYGYTF. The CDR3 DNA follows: TGCGCCAGCAGCTTGATTGCGTCTAACTATGGCTACACCTTC.

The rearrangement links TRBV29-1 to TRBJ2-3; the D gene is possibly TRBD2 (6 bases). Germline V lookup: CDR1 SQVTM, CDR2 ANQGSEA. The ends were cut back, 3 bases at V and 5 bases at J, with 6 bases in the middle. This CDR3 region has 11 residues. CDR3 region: CSVEEGDTQYF. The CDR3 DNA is TGCAGCGTTGAGGAGGGAGATACGCAGTATTTT.

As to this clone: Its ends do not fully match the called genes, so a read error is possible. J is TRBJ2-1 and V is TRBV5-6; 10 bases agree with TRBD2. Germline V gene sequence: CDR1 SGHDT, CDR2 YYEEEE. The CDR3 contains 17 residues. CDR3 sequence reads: CASSFPGTGTSDNGQFF. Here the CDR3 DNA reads TGTGCCAGCAGCTTCCCTGGAACCGGGACTAGCGATAATGGGCAGTTCTTC.

CDR3 in amino acids: CAWSALRDSSRSQPQHF. CDR3 sequence (DNA): TGTGCCTGGAGTGCCTTACGGGACTCATCTCGGAGTCAGCCCCAGCATTTT. The chain links TRBV30 to TRBJ1-5; D is perhaps TRBD1 (5 bases). The germline gives CDR1 GTSNPN, CDR2 SVGIG (reference sequence). V lost 1 base and J lost 6, with 22 bases in between. There are 17 residues in the CDR3.

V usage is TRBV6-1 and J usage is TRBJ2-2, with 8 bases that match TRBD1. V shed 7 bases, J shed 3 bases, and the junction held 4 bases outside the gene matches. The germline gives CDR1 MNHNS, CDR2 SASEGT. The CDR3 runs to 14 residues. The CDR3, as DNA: TGTGCCAGCAAACCGGGACAGGACACCGGGGAGCTGTTTTTT. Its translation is CASKPGQDTGELFF.

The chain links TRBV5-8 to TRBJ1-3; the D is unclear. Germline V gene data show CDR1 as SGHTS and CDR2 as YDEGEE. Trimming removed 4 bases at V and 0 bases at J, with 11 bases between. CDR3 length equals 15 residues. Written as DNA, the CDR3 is TGTGCCAGCAGCCTAGGATCTCTCTCTGGAAACACCATATATTTT. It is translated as CASSLGSLSGNTIYF. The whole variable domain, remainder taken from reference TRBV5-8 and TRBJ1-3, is EAGVTQSPTHLIKTRGQQATLRCSPISGHTSVYWYQQALGLGLQFLLWYDEGEERNRGNFPPRFSGRQFPNYSSELNVNALELEDSALYLCASSLGSLSGNTIYFGEGSWLTVV.

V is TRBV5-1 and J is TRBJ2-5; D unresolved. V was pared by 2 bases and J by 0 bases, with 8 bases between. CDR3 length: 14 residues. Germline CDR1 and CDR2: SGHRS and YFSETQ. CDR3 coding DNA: TGCGCCAGCAGCTTCACAGCCGACCAAGAGACCCAGTACTTC. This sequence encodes CASSFTADQETQYF.

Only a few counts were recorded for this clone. CDR3 in DNA: TGCGCCAGCAGCCAAGAGGCCGGGGATAGTTCACCCCTCCACTTT. It yields the protein CASSQEAGDSSPLHF. The rearrangement links TRBV4-3 to TRBJ1-6, with D unresolved. Trimming took off 0 bases at V and 9 bases at J, with 12 bases between the two ends. The CDR3 spans 15 residues. Germline V gene sequence: CDR1 LGHNA, CDR2 YSLEER.

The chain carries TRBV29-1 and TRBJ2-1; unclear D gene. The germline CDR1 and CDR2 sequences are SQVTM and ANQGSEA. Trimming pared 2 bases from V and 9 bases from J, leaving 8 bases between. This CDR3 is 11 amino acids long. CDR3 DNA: TGCAGCGTTGAACCCGCAGGTGAGCAGTTCTTC. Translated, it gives CSVEPAGEQFF.

The CDR3 coding sequence is TGTGCCAGCAGCGTACTCCCGGGACAGGGGACTTCTGGGGCCAACGTCCTGACTTTC. This sequence encodes CASSVLPGQGTSGANVLTF. J is TRBJ2-6 and V is TRBV9, with 10 bases that match TRBD1. Per germline, CDR1 SGDLS and CDR2 YYNGEE. The V segment lost 1 base and the J segment 1 base; nucleotides outside the gene matches: 8. CDR3 length equals 19 residues.

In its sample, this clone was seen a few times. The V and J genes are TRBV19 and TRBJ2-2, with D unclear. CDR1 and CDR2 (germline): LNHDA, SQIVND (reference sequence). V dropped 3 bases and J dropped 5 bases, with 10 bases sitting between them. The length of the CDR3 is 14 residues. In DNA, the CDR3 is TGTGCCAGTAGTATTGGGCAGGCTACCGGGGAGCTGTTTTTT. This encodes CASSIGQATGELFF.

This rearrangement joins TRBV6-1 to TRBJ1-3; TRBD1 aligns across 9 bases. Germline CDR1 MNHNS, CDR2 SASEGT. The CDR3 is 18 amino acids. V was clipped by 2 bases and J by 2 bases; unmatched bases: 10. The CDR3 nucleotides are TGTGCCAGCAGTGAAAGAGGACAGGGGATAAATCCTGGAAACACCATATATTTT. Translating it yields CASSERGQGINPGNTIYF.

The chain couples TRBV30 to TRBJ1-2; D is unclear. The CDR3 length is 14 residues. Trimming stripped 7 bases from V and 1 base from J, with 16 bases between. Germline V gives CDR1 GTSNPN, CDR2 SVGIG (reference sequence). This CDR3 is CASRRPPFNYGYTF. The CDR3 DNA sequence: TGTGCCTCCCGGAGGCCACCCTTTAACTATGGCTACACCTTC.

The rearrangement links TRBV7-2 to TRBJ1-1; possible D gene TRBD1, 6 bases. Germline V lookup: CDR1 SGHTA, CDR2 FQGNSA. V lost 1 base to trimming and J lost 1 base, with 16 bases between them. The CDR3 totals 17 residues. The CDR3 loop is CASSLVAIGQPNTEAFF. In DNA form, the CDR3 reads TGTGCCAGCAGCTTAGTGGCGATAGGACAGCCGAACACTGAAGCTTTCTTT.